Listed below are T cell receptor beta chains from one sample, sequenced in a study of cytomegalovirus exposure and HLA in healthy donors. The assay was immunoSEQ multiplex PCR, and TCRdb's table has in-frame clones only and misses some. The profile shows about 78,000 clones, approximately 70% of them singletons. The sample was PBMCs. These receptors all stem from a woman between 40 and 50 years old in good health and CMV-seropositive. Both conserved end residues are part of each CDR3. A D gene is named only where the DNA matches it firmly.

TRBJ1-5 | TRBV28 | . | TGTGCCAGCAGTTTGCAGGGCCTATATAGCAATCAGCCCCAGCATTTT | CASSLQGLYSNQPQHF
TRBJ2-7 | TRBV30 | TRBD2 | TGTGCCTGGAGTGTACTAGCGGGAAGTGGGTACGAGCAGTACTTC | CAWSVLAGSGYEQYF
TRBJ1-5 | TRBV15 | . | TGTGCCACCAGAATGATAGGGGGAAGTTTTCAGCCCCAGCATTTT | CATRMIGGSFQPQHF
TRBJ2-3 | TRBV11-2 | . | TGTGCCAGCAGCTTTGCTAGCCTTAGCACAGATACGCAGTATTTT | CASSFASLSTDTQYF
TRBJ2-6 | TRBV7-2 | . | TGTGCCAGCAGCTTCCGGACTACCCTTCTCTCAGGGGCCAACGTCCTGACTTTC | CASSFRTTLLSGANVLTF
TRBJ1-1 | TRBV15 | . | TGTGCCACCAGCAGAGGAGGTGAAGCTTTCTTT | CATSRGGEAFF
TRBJ2-7 | TRBV19 | TRBD1 | TGTGCCAGTAGCCCGACAGGGGCTTCCACCTACGAGCAGTACTTC | CASSPTGASTYEQYF
TRBJ2-3 | TRBV28 | TRBD1 | TGTGCCAGTAGAATGAGGACAGGTGGCGCAGATACGCAGTATTTT | CASRMRTGGADTQYF
TRBJ1-5 | TRBV7-2 | TRBD1 | TGTGCCAGCAGCTTCGGACAGGGCAATCAGCCCCAGCATTTT | CASSFGQGNQPQHF
TRBJ1-4 | TRBV5-4 | TRBD1 | TGTGCCAGCAGCTTGGACAGGGGTGGGAGAGGCGAAAAACTGTTTTTT | CASSLDRGGRGEKLFF
TRBJ2-7 | TRBV2 | TRBD2 | TGTGCCAGCAGTGTGGGACTAGCGGGAATGGGCGAGCAGTACTTC | CASSVGLAGMGEQYF
TRBJ2-7 | TRBV13 | . | TGTGCCAGCAGCTCAACCGGGACAATGGGTTACGAGCAGTACTTC | CASSSTGTMGYEQYF
TRBJ1-1 | TRBV10-3 | . | TGTGCCATCAGTGAGGCGGAAAATCGCCTTGCTTTCTTT | CAISEAENRLAFF